Reported below is one TCR beta chain. This CDR3 spans 16 amino acids. The germline V gene has CDR1 MNHEY and CDR2 SVGAGI. J gave up 1 base and V 0 bases, and 4 bases lay outside the gene matches. Adults of Caucasian background living in Nashville, Tennessee made up all donors. CD4+ cells yielded CD45RA+ naive and CD45RA-negative memory subsets. The data originate from a study of shared clonotypes between healthy human individuals. Assay: immunoSEQ multiplex PCR; the TCRdb copy retains only in-frame clones and omits some. The sample records roughly 2.5 million clones, more than 80% being singletons. The sequence was collected from a man aged 18 to 29 in good health. Sequencing was carried out using naive CD4+ T cells sorted from blood. Indicated subset: CD45RA+ positively selected. The genes are TRBV6-5 and TRBJ1-1, with 8 positions matching TRBD1. The CDR3, as DNA: TGTGCCAGCAGTTACTCATCGACAGGGGCGAACACTGAAGCTTTCTTT. Translated, it gives CASSYSSTGANTEAFF.